These 23 T cell receptor beta chains were all obtained from the same sample, sequenced in a study of blood T cells in healthy people across ages. Combining a sample-barcoded 5' primer with a J-beta primer mix, a second PCR ran for roughly 7 to 11 cycles. From the 5' RACE reads, TCRdb called clonotypes with MiXCR, one entry per CDR3 protein. The repertoire holds around 1,500,000 distinct CDR3 sequences, with approximately 40% as singletons. The sample comprised blood. All receptors derive from a young woman in good health.

This chain connects TRBV6-2 or TRBV6-3 to TRBJ2-1; D may be TRBD1 (5 bases). V lost 0 bases and J 8 bases, leaving 11 bases between the germline ends. The CDR3 covers 14 residues. Germline V gives CDR1 MNHEY, CDR2 SVGEGT. Here the CDR3 reads CASSYSRQYDEQFF. Written as DNA, the CDR3 is TGTGCCAGCAGTTACTCGAGACAGTACGATGAGCAGTTCTTC.

The chain has TRBV12-3 or TRBV12-4 and TRBJ2-3; no definite D call. This CDR3 spans 14 amino acids. Trimming stripped 2 bases from V and 10 bases from J, with 16 bases between. The DNA for the CDR3 is TGTGCCAGCAGTTTAATGGCGACTGGCTTGTCGCAGTATTTT. This encodes CASSLMATGLSQYF.

The CDR3 DNA is TGTGCCATCAGGGGGGGAGGCAATCAGCCCCAGCATTTT. The encoded protein is CAIRGGGNQPQHF. The V gene is TRBV10-3, the J gene TRBJ1-5; D perhaps matches TRBD1 (5 bases). The CDR3 consists of 13 residues. Germline CDR1 is ENHRY and CDR2 is SYGVKD. The V end lost 6 bases, the J end lost 2 bases, and 8 bases lay between the germline ends.

V is TRBV9 and J is TRBJ1-2, with TRBD1 matching over 10 bases. J gave up 13 bases and V 3 bases, and 12 bases lay outside the gene matches. The CDR3 extends over 14 amino acids. CDR1 is SGDLS and CDR2 is YYNGEE in the germline V gene. The CDR3 region is CASSAGQGMGGRTF. CDR3 nucleotide sequence: TGTGCCAGCAGCGCGGGACAGGGGATGGGTGGCCGCACCTTC.

In this sample, this clonotype turned up a few times. The rearrangement uses TRBV27 and TRBJ2-6, with 9 bases that match TRBD1. The CDR3 has 16 residues. Looked up from germline, CDR1 is MNHEY and CDR2 is SMNVEV (reference sequence). The J segment lost 4 bases and the V segment lost 4 bases, leaving 5 bases of the junction unmatched. The CDR3 region has the DNA TGTGCCAGCAGTTCCACAGGGGGCACCGGGGCCAACGTCCTGACTTTC. Encoded protein: CASSSTGGTGANVLTF.

V usage is TRBV29-1 and J usage is TRBJ1-1, with a tentative D call TRBD1 (6 bases). The V gene's germline CDR1 is SQVTM and CDR2 ANQGSEA. The V gene lost 4 bases and the J gene lost 7 bases, with 19 bases spanning the gap. The CDR3 is 14 residues long. The CDR3 sequence: CSVGGGIQGREAFF. The CDR3 DNA follows: TGCAGCGTTGGCGGGGGTATACAGGGACGTGAAGCTTTCTTT.

The chain joins TRBV7-6 to TRBJ2-3; 8 bases are a match to TRBD1. J lost 2 bases, V lost 5 bases, and 24 bases had no gene match. The V gene's germline CDR1 is SGHVS and CDR2 FNYEAQ. CDR3 length: 21 residues. Here the CDR3 DNA reads TGTGCCAGCAGCCTAAATGGACAGGGACGAGACTTCACTATAATCACAGATACGCAGTATTTT. Translated, it gives CASSLNGQGRDFTIITDTQYF.

A few counts support this clonotype. The J gene is TRBJ2-7, the V gene TRBV6-1; D ambiguous. V was cut by 6 bases and J by 2 bases, with 14 bases left in between. The length of the CDR3 is 14 residues. CDR1 is MNHNS and CDR2 is SASEGT in the germline V gene. This chain's CDR3 is CASRDPGSTYEQYF. The CDR3 coding sequence is TGTGCCAGCAGAGACCCCGGGTCAACCTACGAGCAGTACTTC.

The rearrangement links TRBV2 to TRBJ1-5; D ambiguous. The CDR3 is 14 amino acids. Germline lookup yields CDR1 SNHLY and CDR2 FYNNEI. Between the trimmed V and J ends, which lost 2 bases and 3 bases, there was a span of 8 bases. The CDR3 DNA sequence: TGTGCCAGCAGTGAAAGGGCCAACAATCAGCCCCAGCATTTT. Translating it yields CASSERANNQPQHF.

This clonotype appeared a few times. The chain joins TRBV5-1 to TRBJ2-1, with 7 bases that match TRBD1. This CDR3 has 14 amino acids. Germline assignment: CDR1 SGHRS and CDR2 YFSETQ. Trimming took 4 bases from V and 4 from J; bases not matched to a gene: 5. The CDR3 loop is CASSGGQEYNEQFF. CDR3 in DNA: TGCGCCAGCAGCGGAGGACAGGAATACAATGAGCAGTTCTTC.

This rearrangement joins TRBV29-1 to TRBJ1-4; no clear D. The germline V gene has CDR1 SQVTM and CDR2 ANQGSEA. Trimming stripped 2 bases from V and 7 bases from J, with 14 bases between. This CDR3 is built from 14 residues. Written as DNA, the CDR3 is TGCAGCGTTGAATCGGGCGTGAGTGGTGAAAAACTGTTTTTT. Its protein product is CSVESGVSGEKLFF. Drawing the rest from reference TRBV29-1 and TRBJ1-4, the complete variable domain is SAVISQKPSRDICQRGTSLTIQCQVDSQVTMMFWYRQQPGQSLTLIATANQGSEATYESGFVIDKFPISRPNLTFSTLTVSNMSPEDSSIYLCSVESGVSGEKLFFGSGTQLSVL.

The chain has TRBV7-9 and TRBJ2-2, with TRBD1 matching 7 bases. The CDR3 is 17 amino acids. Trimming at V came to 5 bases and at J to 2 bases, leaving 11 bases not matched to a gene. CDR1 is SEHNR and CDR2 is FQNEAQ in the germline V gene (reference sequence). The CDR3 sequence is CASSVPPTGDNTGELFF. The CDR3, as DNA: TGTGCCAGCAGCGTTCCACCCACAGGGGATAACACCGGGGAGCTGTTTTTT.

This clonotype was counted a single time. J is TRBJ2-5 and V is TRBV12-5; no clear D gene. CDR1 is LGHNT, CDR2 FRNRAP, per germline. The CDR3 covers 13 residues. Between the trimmed V and J ends, which lost 6 bases and 11 bases, there was a span of 19 bases. As DNA, the CDR3 is TGTGCTAGTGGGGCCCCCCCTTACAATGAGCAGTACTTC. This codes for CASGAPPYNEQYF.

This clonotype was observed a handful of times. The junction does not match germline at one end; this may be a read error. The CDR3 sequence is CASSYGSGAKNIRYF. The CDR3 DNA follows: TGTGCCAGCAGTTACGGGTCTGGAGCCAAAAACATTCGGTACTTC. V usage is TRBV6-5 and J usage is TRBJ2-4, with no clear D. The germline V gene encodes CDR1 MNHEY and CDR2 SVGAGI. The CDR3 is made up of 15 amino acids.

This clonotype was observed a handful of times. V and J are TRBV9 and TRBJ2-3, with 8 nucleotides matching TRBD2. V lost 3 bases, J lost 12 bases, and 6 bases stayed unmatched. Germline CDR1 is SGDLS and CDR2 is YYNGEE. This CDR3 region has 12 residues. The CDR3 coding sequence is TGTGCCAGCAGCGGGGGACTAGAAGCCCAGTATTTT. It encodes CASSGGLEAQYF.

The V and J genes are TRBV20-1 and TRBJ1-2; possibly TRBD1 for D (6 bases). Germline V gene lookup returns CDR1 DFQATT and CDR2 SNEGSKA (reference sequence). CDR3 length: 16 residues. Trimming pared 1 base from V and 1 base from J, leaving 16 bases between. CDR3 sequence (DNA): TGCAGTGCTAGAGCTACGGGACAAGGGGGTAACTATGGCTACACCTTC. The encoded protein is CSARATGQGGNYGYTF.

With regard to this clonotype: Its ends do not fully match the called genes, so a read error is possible. This chain joins TRBV3-1 and TRBJ2-3; a possible D gene is TRBD2 (6 bases). The germline gives CDR1 LGHDT, CDR2 YNNKEL (reference sequence). The CDR3 length is 15 residues. The DNA for the CDR3 is TGTGCCAGCAGTCGAGGACTACCAGGCACGGATACGCAGTATTTT. Amino acid sequence: CASSRGLPGTDTQYF.

J is TRBJ1-5 and V is TRBV25-1; TRBD1 aligns across 7 bases. This CDR3 spans 15 amino acids. V shed 3 bases and J 4 bases; nucleotides not matched to a gene: 6. CDR1 and CDR2 from the germline V gene are MGHDK and SYGVNS. The CDR3 nucleotides read TGTGCCAGCAGTGACCTCGACAGGGATAATCAGCCCCAGCATTTT. As protein: CASSDLDRDNQPQHF.

The count of this clonotype is one. This chain joins TRBV12-3 or TRBV12-4 and TRBJ2-3; 10 positions agree with TRBD2. The CDR3 is 13 residues long. J gave up 6 bases and V 8 bases, and 5 bases lay outside the gene matches. CDR3 region: CASGPAGGDTQYF. CDR3 DNA: TGTGCCAGCGGACCAGCGGGGGGGGATACGCAGTATTTT.

A remark on this clonotype: A read error may account for a junction end that differs from germline. The chain employs TRBV27 and TRBJ2-3, with D perhaps TRBD2 (6 bases). This CDR3 comprises 14 residues. Germline V CDR1 and CDR2: MNHEY, SMNVEV (reference sequence). The CDR3 region has the DNA TGTGCCAACAGTTTTGACGGGGGAGGTTATACGCAGTATTTT. Amino acid sequence: CANSFDGGGYTQYF.

This clonotype was counted between two and nine times. The chain couples TRBV10-3 to TRBJ1-1, with a weak D call TRBD1 (5 bases). Germline V gives CDR1 ENHRY, CDR2 SYGVKD. The CDR3 length is 16 residues. Trimming took 4 bases from V and 1 from J, leaving 16 bases between them. This CDR3 is CAISGSRVASNTEAFF. The CDR3 nucleotides are TGTGCCATCAGTGGTTCCAGGGTAGCCTCGAACACTGAAGCTTTCTTT.

J is TRBJ2-3 and V is TRBV12-3 or TRBV12-4; D tentatively reads TRBD1 or TRBD2 (6 bases each). CDR3 length: 16 residues. V dropped 5 bases and J dropped 0 bases, with 15 bases sitting between them. The CDR3 region has the DNA TGTGCCAGCAGTGGGGGGAGGACAGCTAGCACAGATACGCAGTATTTT. This codes for CASSGGRTASTDTQYF.

The J gene is TRBJ2-5, the V gene TRBV20-1; D is perhaps TRBD2 (5 bases). The V gene lost 0 bases and the J gene lost 5 bases, with 16 bases spanning the gap. The CDR3 is 15 residues long. Germline V CDR1 and CDR2: DFQATT, SNEGSKA (reference sequence). The CDR3 sequence is CSARDMGRGAETQYF. Here the CDR3 DNA reads TGCAGTGCTAGAGACATGGGCCGGGGTGCGGAGACCCAGTACTTC.